This TCR beta chain appears in the sequencing data of a study of blood T cell repertoires in COVID-19. In the study overall: Sources were T cells, B-cell-depleted T cells, or PBMCs; the material itself was cDNA or gDNA.

The table came from immunoSEQ multiplex PCR; TCRdb's copy has only in-frame clones and leaves some out. The sample lists around 150,000 clones, around nine tenths occurring once. Trimming took off 1 base at V and 4 bases at J, with 13 bases between the two ends. The CDR3 extends over 15 amino acids. CDR1 is LNHDA, CDR2 SQIVND, per germline (reference sequence). This clone was observed once. This receptor was identified in a man aged 45 to 65 with active or convalescent COVID-19. The V and J genes are TRBV19 and TRBJ1-1, with D uncertain. The sample taken for sequencing was peripheral blood. The CDR3, as DNA: TGTGCCAGTAGTATAGGCGGGAGCCCCTTCACTGAAGCTTTCTTT. Translation: CASSIGGSPFTEAFF. The full variable domain, in which reference TRBV19 and TRBJ1-1 provide the parts outside the CDR3, is DGGITQSPKYLFRKEGQNVTLSCEQNLNHDAMYWYRQDPGQGLRLIYYSQIVNDFQKGDIAEGYSVSREKKESFPLTVTSAQKNPTAFYLCASSIGGSPFTEAFFGQGTRLTVV.